These T cell receptor beta chains were read from a single sample in a study of blood T cell repertoires in COVID-19. The protocol was immunoSEQ multiplex PCR, while the TCRdb copy is restricted to in-frame clones and leaves out a portion. Here the sample spans over 350,000 clones, 70% to 90% being singletons. Specimen: PBMCs or T cells enriched from blood (not recorded which). The origin of the receptors is a woman under 40 with acute COVID-19. Both conserved end residues are part of each CDR3. The D gene is left open where the match is weak. Only part of the rows carry a size: once, few, many, or a class if the clone is expanded.

V	size	J	D	CDR3	DNA
TRBV6-5	.	TRBJ2-7	.	CASTPLGGKGYEQYF	TGTGCCAGCACTCCACTCGGAGGGAAGGGGTACGAGCAGTACTTC
TRBV12-3/TRBV12-4	.	TRBJ1-4	.	CASSSNEKLFF	TGTGCCAGCAGCTCGAATGAAAAACTGTTTTTT
TRBV7-9	.	TRBJ1-4	TRBD1	CASSLDGTGNEKLFF	TGTGCCAGCAGCTTAGATGGGACAGGGAACGAAAAACTGTTTTTT
TRBV2	once	TRBJ2-3	.	CASSEGGQGSTDTQYF	TGTGCCAGCAGTGAAGGGGGGCAGGGAAGCACAGATACGCAGTATTTT
TRBV6-1	.	TRBJ2-3	.	CASSEQGGAPDTQYF	TGTGCCAGCAGTGAACAAGGCGGGGCCCCAGATACGCAGTATTTT
TRBV6-5	.	TRBJ2-1	.	CASSPMPILYNEQFF	TGTGCCAGCAGCCCCATGCCTATACTTTACAATGAGCAGTTCTTC
TRBV5-1	.	TRBJ1-1	TRBD1	CASKETGGNTEAFF	TGCGCCAGCAAGGAGACAGGGGGGAACACTGAAGCTTTCTTT
TRBV12-3/TRBV12-4	.	TRBJ2-2	.	CASSGEVGELFF	TGTGCCAGCAGCGGGGAAGTCGGGGAGCTGTTTTTT
TRBV27	.	TRBJ2-7	.	CASSQAYTPYEQYF	TGTGCCAGCAGCCAGGCATATACCCCCTACGAGCAGTACTTC
TRBV19	few	TRBJ2-2	TRBD1	CASSIDRNTGDNTGELFF	TGTGCCAGTAGTATAGATCGCAATACAGGGGATAACACCGGGGAGCTGTTTTTT
TRBV19	once	TRBJ2-7	.	CASSPRGRGFEQYF	TGTGCCAGTAGTCCCCGAGGGCGGGGTTTCGAGCAGTACTTC
TRBV12-3/TRBV12-4	.	TRBJ1-1	.	CASSFRTEAFF	TGTGCCAGCAGTTTCCGCACTGAAGCTTTCTTT
TRBV28	once	TRBJ1-5	.	CASSYLGGAQPQHF	TGTGCCAGCAGTTACCTCGGGGGGGCCCAGCCCCAGCATTTT
TRBV7-8	.	TRBJ2-7	TRBD2	CASSLASGGNEQYF	TGTGCCAGCAGCTTAGCTAGCGGGGGTAACGAGCAGTACTTC
TRBV5-1	.	TRBJ1-2	.	CASSRREQGPPYGYTF	TGCGCCAGCAGCCGGCGGGAGCAGGGGCCGCCCTATGGCTACACCTTC
TRBV27	.	TRBJ1-2	.	CASSFFPGTGPDGYTF	TGTGCCAGCAGTTTTTTCCCGGGAACAGGGCCGGATGGCTACACCTTC
TRBV24-1	.	TRBJ2-5	TRBD2	CATSAGTSRYRETQYF	TGTGCCACCAGCGCCGGGACTAGTCGTTATCGGGAGACCCAGTACTTC
TRBV6-5	.	TRBJ1-1	TRBD1	CASSSGTGHLNTEAFF	TGTGCCAGCAGTTCCGGGACAGGGCATCTGAACACTGAAGCTTTCTTT
TRBV3-1/TRBV3-2	.	TRBJ2-1	.	CASSQDRGGRNEQFF	TGTGCCAGCAGCCAAGACAGGGGCGGTCGCAATGAGCAGTTCTTC
TRBV5-1	once	TRBJ2-7	TRBD2	CASSSSTSGASYEQYF	TGCGCCAGCAGCTCCTCGACTAGCGGGGCGTCCTACGAGCAGTACTTC
TRBV5-1	.	TRBJ1-1	TRBD1	CASSEGQGTTEAFF	TGCGCCAGCAGCGAAGGACAGGGAACTACTGAAGCTTTCTTT
TRBV3-1/TRBV3-2	.	TRBJ1-3	TRBD1	CASSQEPTGVRNTIYF	TGTGCCAGCAGCCAAGAACCGACAGGGGTTAGAAACACCATATATTTT
TRBV9	.	TRBJ1-3	.	CASSGDTYSGNTIYF	TGTGCCAGCAGCGGGGACACCTACTCTGGAAACACCATATATTTT
TRBV2	.	TRBJ1-5	TRBD1	CASSEGDRYIEPQHF	TGTGCCAGCAGTGAGGGGGACAGGTACATTGAGCCCCAGCATTTT
TRBV28	.	TRBJ1-2	.	CASSFTRTSYGYTF	TGTGCCAGCAGTTTTACTCGGACAAGCTATGGCTACACCTTC
TRBV25-1	.	TRBJ2-3	.	CASSESSTDTQYF	TGTGCCAGCAGTGAGTCTAGCACAGATACGCAGTATTTT
TRBV19	.	TRBJ2-1	TRBD1	CASRRTGVHNEQFF	TGTGCCAGTAGACGGACAGGGGTCCACAATGAGCAGTTCTTC
TRBV5-1	.	TRBJ1-6	.	CASSIEGNPINSPLHF	TGCGCCAGCAGCATAGAGGGTAATCCCATCAATTCACCCCTCCACTTT
TRBV6-4	.	TRBJ2-3	.	CASSEQASTDTQYF	TGTGCCAGCAGTGAGCAGGCTAGCACAGATACGCAGTATTTT
TRBV2	.	TRBJ2-1	TRBD2	CASSPWALAGLRSYNEQFF	TGTGCCAGCAGTCCCTGGGCACTAGCGGGGTTACGCTCCTACAATGAGCAGTTCTTC
TRBV30	.	TRBJ1-1	TRBD1	CAWSVGHGTVNTEAFF	TGTGCCTGGAGTGTAGGCCACGGGACAGTGAACACTGAAGCTTTCTTT
TRBV11-2	.	TRBJ2-3	.	CASSPSTDTQYF	TGTGCCAGCAGTCCTAGCACAGATACGCAGTATTTT
TRBV24-1	.	TRBJ1-3	TRBD1	CATSDPPGQGNTIYF	TGTGCCACCAGTGACCCCCCGGGACAGGGAAACACCATATATTTT
TRBV2	.	TRBJ1-5	.	CASSMGGYNQPQHF	TGTGCCAGCAGCATGGGGGGATACAATCAGCCCCAGCATTTT
TRBV18	.	TRBJ2-7	TRBD2	CASSGTFGGIYEQYF	TGTGCCAGCTCAGGGACCTTCGGGGGGATCTACGAGCAGTACTTC
TRBV6-5	.	TRBJ1-2	.	CAAGRTFYGYTF	TGTGCCGCGGGACGGACGTTCTATGGCTACACCTTC
TRBV7-3	.	TRBJ2-1	.	CASSWGPLNEQFF	TGTGCCAGCAGCTGGGGGCCCCTCAATGAGCAGTTCTTC
TRBV29-1	.	TRBJ2-7	.	CSVGEGGLGYEQYF	TGCAGCGTTGGGGAGGGGGGATTGGGCTACGAGCAGTACTTC
TRBV29-1	.	TRBJ2-4	TRBD1	CSAQTGALAKNIQYF	TGCAGCGCCCAGACAGGGGCCTTAGCCAAAAACATTCAGTACTTC
TRBV9	.	TRBJ1-1	.	CASSVGDFWSTEAFF	TGTGCCAGCAGCGTTGGGGACTTCTGGAGCACTGAAGCTTTCTTT
TRBV9	.	TRBJ1-6	.	CASSVDPGLNSPLHF	TGTGCCAGCAGCGTAGACCCAGGACTAAATTCACCCCTCCACTTT
TRBV28	.	TRBJ1-2	TRBD1	CASSLGLQGARGYTF	TGTGCCAGCAGTTTGGGATTACAGGGGGCGCGGGGCTACACCTTC
TRBV27	.	TRBJ1-2	TRBD1	CASSSDRRSPNYGYTF	TGTGCCAGTAGTTCGGACAGGCGCTCCCCTAACTATGGCTACACCTTC
TRBV5-6	once	TRBJ2-7	.	CASSISGGSYEQYF	TGTGCCAGCAGCATCAGTGGGGGGAGCTACGAGCAGTACTTC
TRBV9	.	TRBJ1-3	.	CASSVGGFSGNTIYF	TGTGCCAGCAGCGTAGGAGGGTTCTCTGGAAACACCATATATTTT
TRBV6-2/TRBV6-3	.	TRBJ1-5	TRBD1	CASSYQGGAGQPQHF	TGTGCCAGCAGTTACCAGGGGGGCGCGGGGCAGCCCCAGCATTTT
TRBV7-9	.	TRBJ2-7	TRBD1	CASSLLGQGDEQYF	TGTGCCAGCAGCTTACTGGGACAGGGGGACGAGCAGTACTTC
TRBV18	.	TRBJ1-5	TRBD1	CASSPGTDMKNQPQHF	TGTGCCAGCTCACCAGGGACAGATATGAAAAATCAGCCCCAGCATTTT
TRBV6-5	once	TRBJ2-1	.	CASSFDSYNEQFF	TGTGCCAGCAGTTTTGACAGCTACAATGAGCAGTTCTTC
TRBV9	.	TRBJ1-3	TRBD1	CASSAGTGGFGNTIYF	TGTGCCAGCAGCGCAGGGACAGGGGGTTTTGGAAACACCATATATTTT
TRBV19	.	TRBJ1-1	.	CASSPRDFRGITEAFF	TGTGCCAGTAGCCCGCGGGACTTCCGTGGGATCACTGAAGCTTTCTTT
TRBV15	.	TRBJ1-1	.	CATSSTQGVQGAEAFF	TGTGCCACCAGCAGTACTCAAGGGGTACAGGGCGCTGAAGCTTTCTTT
TRBV19	once	TRBJ2-6	.	CASKSPAGPLTGANVLTF	TGTGCCAGTAAATCGCCCGCAGGCCCCTTGACCGGGGCCAACGTCCTGACTTTC
TRBV30	once	TRBJ1-1	.	CAWSAGGEAFF	TGTGCCTGGAGTGCGGGAGGTGAAGCTTTCTTT
TRBV29-1	.	TRBJ2-5	TRBD2	CSVGGDPRETQYF	TGCAGCGTGGGGGGGGACCCTCGGGAGACCCAGTACTTC
TRBV13	once	TRBJ2-5	.	CASKRVGEETQYF	TGTGCCAGCAAAAGAGTCGGAGAAGAGACCCAGTACTTC
TRBV24-1	.	TRBJ2-1	TRBD1	CATSDSRDREKDEQFF	TGTGCCACCAGTGATTCCCGGGACAGGGAAAAGGATGAGCAGTTCTTC